This is a list of T cell receptor beta chains from one sample in a study of shared clonotypes between healthy human individuals. Method: immunoSEQ multiplex PCR; TCRdb's copy keeps in-frame clones and lacks some. The sample carries 850,000 to 1,100,000 clones, 60% to 85% recorded once. Sequencing was done on a sample of memory CD4+ T cells from PBMCs. The receptors were sampled from a man younger than 35 in good health. Some clones in this sample may be carry-over from other donors' samples. CDR3s include the opening cysteine and the closing phenylalanine or tryptophan. D genes are given only for firm matches. Some rows mark clone size as missing; the rest say once, few, many or name a class of expanded clone.

TRBD1	.	TRBV28	TRBJ2-2	TGTGCCAGCAGCCGTCCCGGGACAGGGCCCAACACCGGGGAGCTGTTTTTT	CASSRPGTGPNTGELFF
.	.	TRBV6-6	TRBJ2-2	TGTGCCAGCAGAGGACAGCTTCAAGCGAACACCGGGGAGCTGTTTTTT	CASRGQLQANTGELFF
TRBD2	.	TRBV10-1	TRBJ2-3	TGCGCCAGCTCGAATAGCGGGAGGGCCCCAGATACGCAGTATTTT	CASSNSGRAPDTQYF
TRBD2	few	TRBV4-2	TRBJ2-1	TGTGCCAGCAGCCAAGAGGGGACTACCGCCTACAATGAGCAGTTCTTC	CASSQEGTTAYNEQFF
TRBD1	.	TRBV6-6	TRBJ1-1	TGTGCCAGCAGTCAACGGGGACAGGGGATTGGCACTGAAGCTTTCTTT	CASSQRGQGIGTEAFF
TRBD1	few	TRBV28	TRBJ1-2	TGTGCCAGCAGTGCGACACAGGGGGCAGGAAACTATGGCTACACCTTC	CASSATQGAGNYGYTF
.	.	TRBV5-5	TRBJ2-7	TGTGCCAGCAGCAGTGGCACGGCGGGATGGACCTACGAGCAGTACTTC	CASSSGTAGWTYEQYF
TRBD2	.	TRBV5-1	TRBJ2-5	TGCGCCAGCAGCTGGGAGGGAAGATCAGTGGAGACCCAGTACTTC	CASSWEGRSVETQYF
TRBD2	once	TRBV11-2	TRBJ2-1	TGTGCCAGCAGCTTAGGACTAGCGGCCCCCAATGAGCAGTTCTTC	CASSLGLAAPNEQFF
TRBD2	few	TRBV9	TRBJ2-1	TGTGCCAGCAGCGTTTCTAGCGGGAGGGCCGTAGAGCAGTTCTTC	CASSVSSGRAVEQFF
.	.	TRBV6-5	TRBJ2-7	TGTGCCAGCAGCCCGACGGGGTTCTCCTACGAGCAGTACTTC	CASSPTGFSYEQYF
.	.	TRBV29-1	TRBJ2-4	TGCAGCACCCGTCAAGGGTCGGACATTCAGTACTTC	CSTRQGSDIQYF
TRBD1	.	TRBV29-1	TRBJ1-1	TGCAGCGTTGATACAGGGGGCAGAGCTTTCTTT	CSVDTGGRAFF
.	once	TRBV10-3	TRBJ2-2	TGTGCCATCATGAACAGGGACAACACCGGGGAGCTGTTTTTT	CAIMNRDNTGELFF
.	.	TRBV6-1	TRBJ2-5	TGTGCCAGTCTGGGGTACGAGACCCAGTACTTC	CASLGYETQYF
TRBD2	.	TRBV28	TRBJ2-7	TGTGCCAGCAGTTTATGGTCTGGCGGGAGTTCCTACGAGCAGTACTTC	CASSLWSGGSSYEQYF
.	.	TRBV6-5	TRBJ1-1	TGTGCCAGCAGTTACTCGACTCTGAACACTGAAGCTTTCTTT	CASSYSTLNTEAFF
TRBD1	.	TRBV5-1	TRBJ1-5	TGCGCCAGCAGCCTAGGGACAGGGAATCAGCCCCAGCATTTT	CASSLGTGNQPQHF
TRBD1	.	TRBV28	TRBJ2-4	TGTGCCAGCAGTTGGGACAGGGTATTAGGCATTCAGTACTTC	CASSWDRVLGIQYF
.	.	TRBV5-8	TRBJ1-1	TGTGCCAGCAGCTGGGGGAACCTAGGGGTGGGGTCCTCTTTCTTT	CASSWGNLGVGSSFF
.	.	TRBV5-1	TRBJ1-2	TGCGCCAGCAGCTCAACAAGTGGCTACACCTTC	CASSSTSGYTF
.	.	TRBV7-9	TRBJ1-1	TGTGCCAGCAGCTCAACCACGGGGACTGAAGCTTTCTTT	CASSSTTGTEAFF
TRBD1	.	TRBV30	TRBJ2-7	TGTGCCTGGAGTGTCACAGGGGGCTTCTACGGGCAGTACTTC	CAWSVTGGFYGQYF
.	.	TRBV30	TRBJ1-3	TGTGCCTGGCGGGCTTCAGGCTACTCTGGAAACACCATATATTTT	CAWRASGYSGNTIYF
TRBD1	.	TRBV4-2	TRBJ2-3	TGTGCCAGCAGCCAGACCTGGGACAGGAGCACAGATACGCAGTATTTT	CASSQTWDRSTDTQYF
.	.	TRBV7-2	TRBJ2-3	TGTGCCAGCAGCTTGAGGGGGTTTGGCACAGATACGCAGTATTTT	CASSLRGFGTDTQYF
.	.	TRBV9	TRBJ2-5	TGTGCCAGCAACACCCAAAGGGGAGAGACCCAGTACTTC	CASNTQRGETQYF
.	few	TRBV18	TRBJ1-5	TGTGCCAGCTCCCTCCCGGCGGACAATCAGCCCCAGCATTTT	CASSLPADNQPQHF
.	.	TRBV11-2	TRBJ1-1	TGTGCCAGCAGCTTAGGACGCGGGAACACTGAAGCTTTCTTT	CASSLGRGNTEAFF
.	.	TRBV5-6	TRBJ2-3	TGTGCCAGCAGTTCGATGGATACGCAGTATTTT	CASSSMDTQYF
.	few	TRBV29-1	TRBJ1-2	TGCAGCGTTGAATCCAGCTATGGCTACACCTTC	CSVESSYGYTF
TRBD1	few	TRBV19	TRBJ1-1	TGTGCCAGTAGTCACCGGGACAGGGGGGAGAACGCTGAAGCTTTCTTT	CASSHRDRGENAEAFF
TRBD2	.	TRBV5-1	TRBJ2-7	TGCGCCAGCAGCTTGGGGCCGGGACTAGGGGTCTACGAGCAGTACTTC	CASSLGPGLGVYEQYF
.	.	TRBV6-1	TRBJ2-5	TGTGCCAGCAGTGACTCCCAGCAGCTCCAGGGGTACTTC	CASSDSQQLQGYF
TRBD2	.	TRBV9	TRBJ2-1	TGTGCCAGCAGCCCACCGACTAGCGGGAGCTCCTACAATGAGCAGTTCTTC	CASSPPTSGSSYNEQFF
.	.	TRBV9	TRBJ2-1	TGTGCCAGCAGCGTAGAGGGGACGATATACAATGAGCAGTTCTTC	CASSVEGTIYNEQFF
TRBD2	.	TRBV28	TRBJ2-5	TGTGCCAGCAGCCCCCCCCGGGGGAGGGCGGGGCAAGAGACCCAGTACTTC	CASSPPRGRAGQETQYF
.	.	TRBV12-5	TRBJ2-1	TGTGCTAGTGGTTTGGTAGGGGAGCAGTTCTTC	CASGLVGEQFF
.	.	TRBV4-2	TRBJ1-5	TGTGCCAGCAGTCCTGCGGGCAATCAGCCCCAGCATTTT	CASSPAGNQPQHF
.	once	TRBV20-1	TRBJ2-7	TGCAGTGCAAGTCGGAACGAGCAGTACTTC	CSASRNEQYF
.	few	TRBV7-3	TRBJ1-1	TGTGCCAGCAGCTCTACAGGGAACACTGAAGCTTTCTTT	CASSSTGNTEAFF
.	.	TRBV5-4	TRBJ2-6	TGTGCCAGCAGCCAGCGGGTTAGCTCTGGGGCCAACGTCCTGACTTTC	CASSQRVSSGANVLTF
TRBD2	.	TRBV19	TRBJ2-1	TGTGCCAGTAGTAGGCTAGCGGGAGGGAGCTCCTACAATGAGCAGTTCTTC	CASSRLAGGSSYNEQFF
.	.	TRBV29-1	TRBJ2-3	TGCAGCGTTGAAGAGCGCCTTAGCACAGATACGCAGTATTTT	CSVEERLSTDTQYF
.	once	TRBV6-1	TRBJ2-5	TGTGCCAGCAGTGCTAGAGGAGAGACCCAGTACTTC	CASSARGETQYF
.	.	TRBV5-1	TRBJ1-1	TGCGCCAGCCGTCCCTCCGATGGTGAAGCTTTCTTT	CASRPSDGEAFF
TRBD2	.	TRBV18	TRBJ2-3	TGTGCCAGCTCCCGGGGGTCTAGCGGGGGATCTGGCACAGATACGCAGTATTTT	CASSRGSSGGSGTDTQYF
TRBD1	.	TRBV5-1	TRBJ1-6	TGCGCCAGCAGCGACCACCGTTTTGGGACAGGGGCATCACCCCTCCACTTT	CASSDHRFGTGASPLHF
TRBD2	.	TRBV28	TRBJ2-2	TGTGCCAGCACTAGCGGGAGTCGGAACACCGGGGAGCTGTTTTTT	CASTSGSRNTGELFF
.	once	TRBV15	TRBJ1-2	TGTGCCACCAGCCGCGAGAAGAGCACGACTAACTATGGCTACACCTTC	CATSREKSTTNYGYTF
.	.	TRBV6-5	TRBJ2-1	TGTGCCAGCAGTCCACAGGTTAGCTCCTACAATGAGCAGTTCTTC	CASSPQVSSYNEQFF
.	.	TRBV28	TRBJ1-1	TGTGCCAGCAGCTCCCCCCTGGGGGGGGGCCCCAACACTGAAGCTTTCTTT	CASSSPLGGGPNTEAFF
.	.	TRBV2	TRBJ2-6	TGTGCCAGCAGTGAAGGTGGGGCCAACGTCCTGACTTTC	CASSEGGANVLTF
.	.	TRBV27	TRBJ2-2	TGTGCTACCCATGGGACACCCACCGGGGAGCTGTTTTTT	CATHGTPTGELFF
.	.	TRBV4-1	TRBJ2-3	TGCGCCAGCAGCCAAGAGACTCAGGGAGATACGCAGTATTTT	CASSQETQGDTQYF
.	.	TRBV6-4	TRBJ2-6	TGTGCCAGCAGCAAGACAGGTGGGGCCAACGTCCTGACTTTC	CASSKTGGANVLTF
TRBD2	.	TRBV5-1	TRBJ2-7	TGCGCCAGCAGCCCCGGCGCAGCGGGAGTCGACGAGCAGTACTTC	CASSPGAAGVDEQYF
.	once	TRBV28	TRBJ2-7	TGTGTATGCGGATCGTCCTACGAGCAGTACTTC	CVCGSSYEQYF
TRBD2	few	TRBV29-1	TRBJ2-3	TGCAGCGGGAGCGGGACTAGCGGGAGATTTAGCACAGATACGCAGTATTTT	CSGSGTSGRFSTDTQYF